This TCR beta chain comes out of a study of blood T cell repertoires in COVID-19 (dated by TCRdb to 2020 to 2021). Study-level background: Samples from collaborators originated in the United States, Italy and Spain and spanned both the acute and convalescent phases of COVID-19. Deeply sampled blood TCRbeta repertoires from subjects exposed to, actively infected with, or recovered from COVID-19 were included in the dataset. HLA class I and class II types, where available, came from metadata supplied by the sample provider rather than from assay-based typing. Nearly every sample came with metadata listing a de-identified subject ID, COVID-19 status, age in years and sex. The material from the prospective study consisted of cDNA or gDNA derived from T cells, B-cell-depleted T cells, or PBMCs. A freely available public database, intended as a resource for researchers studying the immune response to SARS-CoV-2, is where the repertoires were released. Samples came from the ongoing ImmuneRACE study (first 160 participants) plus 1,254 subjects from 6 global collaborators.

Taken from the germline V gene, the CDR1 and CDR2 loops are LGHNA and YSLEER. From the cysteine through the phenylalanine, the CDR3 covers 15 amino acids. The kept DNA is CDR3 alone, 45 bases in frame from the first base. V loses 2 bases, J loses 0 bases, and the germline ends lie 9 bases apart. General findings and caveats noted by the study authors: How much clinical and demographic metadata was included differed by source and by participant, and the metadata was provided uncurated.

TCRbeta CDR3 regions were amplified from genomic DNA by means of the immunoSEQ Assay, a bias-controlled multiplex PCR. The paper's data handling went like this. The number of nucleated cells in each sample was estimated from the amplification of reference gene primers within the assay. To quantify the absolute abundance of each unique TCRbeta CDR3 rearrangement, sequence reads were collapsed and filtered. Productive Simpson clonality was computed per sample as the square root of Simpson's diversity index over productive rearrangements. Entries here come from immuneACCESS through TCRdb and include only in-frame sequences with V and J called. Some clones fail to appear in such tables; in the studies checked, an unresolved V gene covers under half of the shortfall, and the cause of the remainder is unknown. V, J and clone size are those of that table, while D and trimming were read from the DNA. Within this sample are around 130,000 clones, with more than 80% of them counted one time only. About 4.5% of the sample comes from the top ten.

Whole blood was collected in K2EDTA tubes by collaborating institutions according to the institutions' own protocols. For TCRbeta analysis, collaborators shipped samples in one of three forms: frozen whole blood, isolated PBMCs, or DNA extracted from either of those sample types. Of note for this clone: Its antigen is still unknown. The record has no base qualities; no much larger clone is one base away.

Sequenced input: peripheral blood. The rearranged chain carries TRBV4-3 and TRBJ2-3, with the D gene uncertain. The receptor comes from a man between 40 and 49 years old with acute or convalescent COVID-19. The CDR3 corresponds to CASSQFRLSTDTQYF. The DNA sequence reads TGCGCCAGCAGCCAATTTAGACTTAGCACAGATACGCAGTATTTT.